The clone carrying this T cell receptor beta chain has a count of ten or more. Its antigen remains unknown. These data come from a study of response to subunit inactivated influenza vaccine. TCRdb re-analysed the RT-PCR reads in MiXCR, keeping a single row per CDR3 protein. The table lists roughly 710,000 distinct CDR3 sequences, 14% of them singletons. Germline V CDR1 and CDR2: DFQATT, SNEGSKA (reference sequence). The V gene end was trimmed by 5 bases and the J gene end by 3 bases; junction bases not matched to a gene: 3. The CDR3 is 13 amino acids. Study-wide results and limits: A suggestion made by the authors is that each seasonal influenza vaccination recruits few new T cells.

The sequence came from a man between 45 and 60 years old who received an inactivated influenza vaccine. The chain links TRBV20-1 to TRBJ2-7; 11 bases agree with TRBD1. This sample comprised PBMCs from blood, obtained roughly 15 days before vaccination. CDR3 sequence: CSAAGTGGYEQYF. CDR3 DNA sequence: TGCAGTGCTGCCGGGACAGGGGGCTACGAGCAGTACTTC.